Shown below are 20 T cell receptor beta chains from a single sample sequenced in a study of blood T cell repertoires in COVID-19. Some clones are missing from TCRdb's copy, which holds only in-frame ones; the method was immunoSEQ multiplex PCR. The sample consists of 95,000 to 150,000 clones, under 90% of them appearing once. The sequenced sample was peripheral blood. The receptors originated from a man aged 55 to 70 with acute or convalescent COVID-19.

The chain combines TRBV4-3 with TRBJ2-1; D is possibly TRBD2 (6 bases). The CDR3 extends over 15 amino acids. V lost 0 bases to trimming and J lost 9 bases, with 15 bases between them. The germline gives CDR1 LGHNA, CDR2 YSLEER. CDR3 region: CASSQEYGSLSEQFF. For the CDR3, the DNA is TGCGCCAGCAGCCAAGAATACGGGAGTTTGAGTGAGCAGTTCTTC.

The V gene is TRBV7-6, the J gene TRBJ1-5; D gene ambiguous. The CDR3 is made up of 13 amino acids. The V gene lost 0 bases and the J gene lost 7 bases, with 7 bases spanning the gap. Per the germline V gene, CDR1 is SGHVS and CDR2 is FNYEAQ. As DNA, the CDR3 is TGTGCCAGCAGCTTAGCGGGTAGCCAGCCCCAGCATTTT. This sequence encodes CASSLAGSQPQHF.

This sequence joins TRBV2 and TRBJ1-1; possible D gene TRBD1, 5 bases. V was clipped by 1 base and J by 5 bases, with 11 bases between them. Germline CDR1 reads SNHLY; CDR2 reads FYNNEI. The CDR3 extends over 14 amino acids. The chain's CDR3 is CASSEGGGSTEAFF. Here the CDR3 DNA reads TGTGCCAGCAGTGAAGGCGGGGGGAGTACTGAAGCTTTCTTT.

The CDR3 region is CASSVGRAAGNTIYF. The CDR3 coding sequence is TGTGCCAGCAGCGTAGGGAGGGCTGCTGGAAACACCATATATTTT. The chain uses TRBV9 and TRBJ1-3; D is uncertain. With 0 bases removed from V and 2 bases from J, the gap between germline ends came to 9 bases. This CDR3 contains 15 residues. Germline V gene data show CDR1 as SGDLS and CDR2 as YYNGEE.

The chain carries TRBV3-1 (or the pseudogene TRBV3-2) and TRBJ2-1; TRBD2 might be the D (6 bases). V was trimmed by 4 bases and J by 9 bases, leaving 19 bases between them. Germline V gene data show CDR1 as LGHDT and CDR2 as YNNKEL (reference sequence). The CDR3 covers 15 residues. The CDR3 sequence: CASSRKAGSVGEQFF. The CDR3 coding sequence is TGTGCCAGCAGCCGAAAAGCGGGTTCGGTCGGTGAGCAGTTCTTC.

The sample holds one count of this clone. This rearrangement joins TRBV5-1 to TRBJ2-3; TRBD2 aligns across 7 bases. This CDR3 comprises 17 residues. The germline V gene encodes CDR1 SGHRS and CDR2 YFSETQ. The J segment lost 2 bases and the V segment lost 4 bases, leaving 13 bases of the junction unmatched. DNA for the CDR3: TGCGCCAGCAGCGCGCGCACGGGAGGCAAAGACACAGATACGCAGTATTTT. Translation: CASSARTGGKDTDTQYF.

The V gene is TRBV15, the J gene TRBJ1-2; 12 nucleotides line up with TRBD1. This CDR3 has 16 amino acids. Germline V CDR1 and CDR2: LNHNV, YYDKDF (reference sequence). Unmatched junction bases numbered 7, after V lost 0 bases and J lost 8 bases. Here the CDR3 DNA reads TGTGCCACCAGCAGAGATCGGGACAGGGGGCGGTGGGGCTACACCTTC. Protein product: CATSRDRDRGRWGYTF.

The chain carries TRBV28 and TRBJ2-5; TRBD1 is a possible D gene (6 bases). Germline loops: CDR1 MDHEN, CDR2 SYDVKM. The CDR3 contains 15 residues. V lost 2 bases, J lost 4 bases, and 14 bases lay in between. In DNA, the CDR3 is TGTGCCAGCAGTTTAAACAGTCTGGGGGCAGAGACCCAGTACTTC. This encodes CASSLNSLGAETQYF.

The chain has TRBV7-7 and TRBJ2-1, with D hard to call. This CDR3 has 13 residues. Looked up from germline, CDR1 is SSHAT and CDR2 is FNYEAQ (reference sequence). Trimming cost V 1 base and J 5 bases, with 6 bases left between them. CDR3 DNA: TGTGCCAGCAGCTTAGGGAGAAACAATGAGCAGTTCTTC. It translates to CASSLGRNNEQFF.

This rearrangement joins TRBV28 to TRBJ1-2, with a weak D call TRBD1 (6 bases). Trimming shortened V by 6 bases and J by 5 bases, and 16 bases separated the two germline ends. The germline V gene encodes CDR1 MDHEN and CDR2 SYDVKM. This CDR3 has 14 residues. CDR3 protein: CASSGQPGLYGYTF. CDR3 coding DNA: TGTGCCAGCAGCGGACAGCCTGGGCTATATGGCTACACCTTC.

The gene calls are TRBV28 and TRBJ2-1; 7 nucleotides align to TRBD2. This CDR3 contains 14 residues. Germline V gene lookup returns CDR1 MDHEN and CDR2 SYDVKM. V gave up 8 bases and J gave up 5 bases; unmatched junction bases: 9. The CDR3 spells CASGRAALDNEQFF. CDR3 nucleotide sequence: TGTGCCAGCGGGAGGGCGGCATTGGACAATGAGCAGTTCTTC.

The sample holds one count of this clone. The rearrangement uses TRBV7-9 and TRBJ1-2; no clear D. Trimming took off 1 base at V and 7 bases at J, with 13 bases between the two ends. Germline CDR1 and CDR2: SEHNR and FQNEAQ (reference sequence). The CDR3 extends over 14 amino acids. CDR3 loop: CASSLDTTGGGYTF. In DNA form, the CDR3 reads TGTGCCAGCAGCTTAGATACTACCGGAGGTGGCTACACCTTC.

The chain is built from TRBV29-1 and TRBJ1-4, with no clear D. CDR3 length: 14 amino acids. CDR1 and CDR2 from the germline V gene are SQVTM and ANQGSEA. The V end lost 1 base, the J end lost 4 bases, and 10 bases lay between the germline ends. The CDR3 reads CSVEGTGHNEKLFF. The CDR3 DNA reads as TGCAGCGTTGAAGGGACTGGGCATAATGAAAAACTGTTTTTT. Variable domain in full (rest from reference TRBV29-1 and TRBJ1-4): SAVISQKPSRDICQRGTSLTIQCQVDSQVTMMFWYRQQPGQSLTLIATANQGSEATYESGFVIDKFPISRPNLTFSTLTVSNMSPEDSSIYLCSVEGTGHNEKLFFGSGTQLSVL.

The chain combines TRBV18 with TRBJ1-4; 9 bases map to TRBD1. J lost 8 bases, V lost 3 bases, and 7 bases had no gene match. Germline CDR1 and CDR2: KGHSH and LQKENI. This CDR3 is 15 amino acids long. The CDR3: CASSPATGGLEKLFF. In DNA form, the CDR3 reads TGTGCCAGCTCACCGGCGACAGGGGGACTCGAAAAACTGTTTTTT.

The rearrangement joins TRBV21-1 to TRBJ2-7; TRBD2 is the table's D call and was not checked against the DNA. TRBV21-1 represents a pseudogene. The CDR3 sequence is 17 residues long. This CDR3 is CASSNALGRGRRYEQYF. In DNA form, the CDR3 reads TGTGCCAGCAGCAATGCCCTCGGGAGGGGACGACGTTACGAGCAGTACTTC.

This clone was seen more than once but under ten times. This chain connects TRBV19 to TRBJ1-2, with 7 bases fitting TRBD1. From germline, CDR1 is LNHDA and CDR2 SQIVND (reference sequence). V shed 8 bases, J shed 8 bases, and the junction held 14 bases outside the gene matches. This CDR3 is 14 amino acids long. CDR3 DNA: TGTGCCAGTGAAGGGTGGAGGGGGCCGGAGGGCTACACCTTC. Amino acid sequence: CASEGWRGPEGYTF.

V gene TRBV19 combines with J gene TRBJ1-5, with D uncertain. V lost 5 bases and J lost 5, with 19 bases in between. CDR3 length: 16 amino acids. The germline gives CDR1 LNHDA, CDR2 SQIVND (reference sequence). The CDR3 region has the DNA TGTGCCAGTAGTTATGGGCAAAGGTTTATCGATCAGCCCCAGCATTTT. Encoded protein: CASSYGQRFIDQPQHF.

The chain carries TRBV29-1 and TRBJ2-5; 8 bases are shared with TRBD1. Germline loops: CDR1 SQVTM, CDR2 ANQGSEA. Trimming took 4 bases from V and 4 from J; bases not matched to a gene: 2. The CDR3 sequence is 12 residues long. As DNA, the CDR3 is TGCAGCGTTGCAGGGGGCATAGAGACCCAGTACTTC. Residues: CSVAGGIETQYF.

This CDR3 reads CASSVGGREQPQHF. CDR3 bases: TGTGCCAGTAGTGTAGGGGGCAGGGAACAGCCCCAGCATTTT. V usage is TRBV19 and J usage is TRBJ1-5, with 7 nucleotides matching TRBD1. The CDR3 length is 14 residues. Germline V gene lookup returns CDR1 LNHDA and CDR2 SQIVND (reference sequence). Unmatched junction bases numbered 8, after V lost 5 bases and J lost 7 bases. Variable domain in full (rest from reference TRBV19 and TRBJ1-5): DGGITQSPKYLFRKEGQNVTLSCEQNLNHDAMYWYRQDPGQGLRLIYYSQIVNDFQKGDIAEGYSVSREKKESFPLTVTSAQKNPTAFYLCASSVGGREQPQHFGDGTRLSIL.

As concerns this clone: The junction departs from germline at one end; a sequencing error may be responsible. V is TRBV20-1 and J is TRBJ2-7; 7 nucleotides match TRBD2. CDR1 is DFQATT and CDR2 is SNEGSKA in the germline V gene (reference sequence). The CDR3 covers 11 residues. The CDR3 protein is CSASNPGAGDF. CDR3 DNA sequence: TGCAGTGCTAGCAATCCCGGGGCGGGGGACTTC.